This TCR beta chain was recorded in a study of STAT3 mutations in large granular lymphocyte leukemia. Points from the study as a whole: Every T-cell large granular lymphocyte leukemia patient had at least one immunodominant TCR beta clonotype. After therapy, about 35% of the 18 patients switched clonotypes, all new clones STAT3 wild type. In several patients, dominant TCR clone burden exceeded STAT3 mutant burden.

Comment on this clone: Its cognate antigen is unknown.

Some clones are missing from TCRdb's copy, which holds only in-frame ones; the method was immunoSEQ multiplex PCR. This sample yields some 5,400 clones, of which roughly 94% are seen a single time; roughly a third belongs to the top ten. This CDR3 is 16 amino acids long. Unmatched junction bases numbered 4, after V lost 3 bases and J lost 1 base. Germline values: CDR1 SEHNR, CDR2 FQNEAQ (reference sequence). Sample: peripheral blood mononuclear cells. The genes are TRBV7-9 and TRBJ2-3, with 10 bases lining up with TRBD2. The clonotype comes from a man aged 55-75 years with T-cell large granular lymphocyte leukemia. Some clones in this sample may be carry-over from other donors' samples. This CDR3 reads CASSFSGTSGTDTQYF. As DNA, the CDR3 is TGTGCCAGCAGCTTCTCCGGGACTAGCGGCACAGATACGCAGTATTTT. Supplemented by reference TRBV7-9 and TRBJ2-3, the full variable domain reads DTGVSQNPRHKITKRGQNVTFRCDPISEHNRLYWYRQTLGQGPEFLTYFQNEAQLEKSRLLSDRFSAERPKGSFSTLEIQRTEQGDSAMYLCASSFSGTSGTDTQYFGPGTRLTVL.